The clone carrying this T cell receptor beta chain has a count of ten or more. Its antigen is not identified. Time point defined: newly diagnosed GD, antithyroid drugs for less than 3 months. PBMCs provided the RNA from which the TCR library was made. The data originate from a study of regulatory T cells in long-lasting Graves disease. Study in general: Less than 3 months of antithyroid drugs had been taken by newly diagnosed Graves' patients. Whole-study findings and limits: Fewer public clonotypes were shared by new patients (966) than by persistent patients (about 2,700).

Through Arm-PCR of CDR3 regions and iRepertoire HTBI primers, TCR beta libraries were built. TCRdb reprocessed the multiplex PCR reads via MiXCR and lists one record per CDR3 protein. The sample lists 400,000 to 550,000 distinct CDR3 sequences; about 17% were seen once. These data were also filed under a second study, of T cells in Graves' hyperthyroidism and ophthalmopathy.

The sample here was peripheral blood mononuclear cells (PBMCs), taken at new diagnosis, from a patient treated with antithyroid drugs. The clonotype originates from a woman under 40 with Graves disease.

For the CDR3, the DNA is TGTGCCAGCAGCCCCCGGAGGAGCGGGTCCTACGAGCAGTACTTC. Its protein product is CASSPRRSGSYEQYF. The V gene is TRBV7-9, the J gene TRBJ2-7, with D perhaps TRBD2 (6 bases). Between the trimmed V and J ends, which lost 5 bases and 1 base, there was a span of 15 bases. The CDR3 extends over 15 amino acids. Germline CDR1 is SEHNR and CDR2 is FQNEAQ (reference sequence).